This T cell receptor (beta chain) was identified during a study of multiple sclerosis patients with progressive multifocal leukoencephalopathy. Whole-study results and caveats: Most PML patients had lower entropy, suggesting less diverse TRB repertoires.

J was trimmed by 4 bases and V by 1 base; bases with no gene match: 0. The CDR3 extends over 13 amino acids. Per germline, CDR1 GTSNPN and CDR2 SVGIG (reference sequence). With regard to this clone: Its antigen remains unidentified.

Specified time point: approximately 12 months of natalizumab therapy. Profiling relied on immunoSEQ multiplex PCR, and the TCRdb table lists in-frame clones only, not all of them. The sample includes about 25,000 clones, around 93% of them seen just once. The genes are TRBV30 and TRBJ1-5, with TRBD1 matching 8 bases. The sample consisted of PBMCs, taken from a patient treated with natalizumab. The TCR originated in a man younger than 45 with multiple sclerosis. The CDR3 DNA follows: TGTGCCTGGAGTGGGACAGGGAATCAGCCCCAGCATTTT. Translation gives CAWSGTGNQPQHF.